The clone carrying this T cell receptor beta chain was detected only a few times. This entry is derived from a study of T cell changes during pregnancy in multiple sclerosis. CDR3 length: 14 amino acids. Between the trimmed V and J ends, which lost 0 bases and 4 bases, there was a span of 9 bases. The germline V gene has CDR1 MNHEY and CDR2 SMNVEV (reference sequence). TCRdb's copy holds only in-frame clones and misses some; the assay was immunoSEQ multiplex PCR. The sample gives fewer than 65,000 clones, under 95% of which show up once; 3% to 4% is in the top ten. The chain recombines TRBV27 with TRBJ2-5; D is uncertain. The receptor comes from a female donor in good health, enrolled as a control in a pregnancy study. The sample in question was peripheral blood, obtained in the first trimester of pregnancy. The CDR3 coding sequence is TGTGCCAGCAGTTTATCCACAGTGCGAGAGACCCAGTACTTC. As protein: CASSLSTVRETQYF.